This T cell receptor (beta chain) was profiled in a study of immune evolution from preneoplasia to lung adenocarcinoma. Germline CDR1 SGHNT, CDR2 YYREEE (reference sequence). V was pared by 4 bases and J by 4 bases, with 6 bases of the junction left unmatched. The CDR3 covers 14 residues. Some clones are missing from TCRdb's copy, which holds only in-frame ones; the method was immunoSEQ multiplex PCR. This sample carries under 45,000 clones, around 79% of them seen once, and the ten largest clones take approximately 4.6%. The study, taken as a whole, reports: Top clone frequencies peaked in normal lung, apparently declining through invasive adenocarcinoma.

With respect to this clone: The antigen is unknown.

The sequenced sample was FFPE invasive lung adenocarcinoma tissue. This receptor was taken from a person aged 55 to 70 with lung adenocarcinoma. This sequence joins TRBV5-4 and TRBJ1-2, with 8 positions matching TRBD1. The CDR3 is CASSDGQGLYGYTF. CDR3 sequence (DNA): TGTGCCAGCAGCGACGGACAGGGTCTCTATGGCTACACCTTC.